The rows below give T cell receptor beta chains drawn from one sample of a study of CD8 T cells in ankylosing spondylitis. TCRdb re-derived calls from the 5' RACE reads in MiXCR, one entry per CDR3 protein. This table has 150,000 or so distinct CDR3 sequences, under 14% appearing once. The sequenced sample consisted of blood, either unsorted or a sorted T cell fraction (not recorded which). These receptors all stem from a male donor with ankylosing spondylitis or in good health (not recorded which). CDR3s include the opening cysteine and the closing phenylalanine or tryptophan. The D gene is left open where the match is weak. Clone size is not always given. Where it is, it says once, few, many or a class for expanded clones.

clone size	V gene	D gene	CDR3 length	J gene	CDR3 protein
many	TRBV21-1	.	16	TRBJ1-5	CASSHHGVYSNQPQHF
few	TRBV6-5	.	14	TRBJ2-7	CASSYSHETYEQYF
many	TRBV2	.	14	TRBJ1-1	CASSESARGTEAFF
few	TRBV19	TRBD1	15	TRBJ2-5	CASSQWTGHQETQYF
many	TRBV7-9	.	11	TRBJ2-7	CASSDPYEQYF
many	TRBV6-1	.	13	TRBJ1-1	CASSEAGWTEAFF
many	TRBV19	.	17	TRBJ1-5	CASSMGGSSGGGQPQHF
.	TRBV30	.	12	TRBJ2-1	CAWSVVLGEQFF
many	TRBV5-5	TRBD2	15	TRBJ2-3	CASSFSGTLTDTQYF
many	TRBV27	.	17	TRBJ1-1	CASRLGKGGPSNTEAFF
many	TRBV5-1	TRBD1	14	TRBJ1-6	CASSSGQGVSPLHF
many	TRBV5-8	.	17	TRBJ2-2	CASSSAAESLNTGELFF
few	TRBV11-2	.	16	TRBJ2-2	CASSLEGALNTGELFF
few	TRBV5-1	TRBD1	17	TRBJ1-5	CASSLGTGDISNQPQHF
few	TRBV27	TRBD2	15	TRBJ2-2	CASSILAGATGELFF
many	TRBV5-4	.	14	TRBJ2-3	CASSLRVVTDTQYF
.	TRBV12-3/TRBV12-4	.	14	TRBJ2-7	CASTPGQVNAEQYF
many	TRBV6-1	.	16	TRBJ1-1	CASRETGSRVYTEAFF
many	TRBV5-1	TRBD1	14	TRBJ2-3	CASLPTGGADTQYF
many	TRBV2	.	14	TRBJ1-4	CASSEGRQNEKLFF
many	TRBV12-3/TRBV12-4	TRBD1	14	TRBJ2-7	CASSIRDRGPEQYF
many	TRBV29-1	.	11	TRBJ1-2	CSVGQNYGYTF
few	TRBV2	TRBD1	20	TRBJ1-2	CASYNPAGTGGPRGYYGYTF
.	TRBV30	.	15	TRBJ2-7	CAWSRMGHGSYEQCF
many	TRBV29-1	TRBD1	14	TRBJ2-7	CSVEDRANLYEQYF
many	TRBV4-3	TRBD1	16	TRBJ2-1	CASSQEGTGWRNEQFF
many	TRBV5-1	.	12	TRBJ1-2	CASSLGLEGYTF
few	TRBV6-2/TRBV6-3	.	15	TRBJ2-7	CASSDAGFPSYEQYF
few	TRBV15	TRBD1	15	TRBJ1-4	CAASRARTGSEKLFF
few	TRBV28	.	16	TRBJ1-2	CASRFAASRPSYGYTF
many	TRBV28	TRBD1	17	TRBJ1-4	CASRGPGQGAQDEKLFF
many	TRBV5-1	.	11	TRBJ2-1	CASSPAREQFF